The clone carrying this T cell receptor beta chain occurred once. Antigen: not known. There are 14 residues in the CDR3. V was clipped by 6 bases and J by 2 bases, with 12 bases between them. CDR1 SGHTA and CDR2 FQGNSA come from the germline V gene. The assay was immunoSEQ multiplex PCR, and TCRdb's table has in-frame clones only and misses some. The table has about 16,000 clones, around 63% seen once. This specimen belongs to a study of tumor-infiltrating lymphocytes in localized non-small cell lung cancer. Study-wide context: Each patient gave resected tumor and non-adjacent uninvolved lung tissue. General observations from the study: TCRbeta sequencing showed higher T cell infiltration in tumors than uninvolved lung. Not all patients were TCR sequenced, owing to tissue quantity.

The chain joins TRBV7-2 to TRBJ2-3; D remains ambiguous. This sequence originates from a human donor with non-small cell lung cancer. Sample: lung tumor tissue. The DNA of the CDR3 is TGTGCCAGCAGTCTGATCCCCAACACAGATACGCAGTATTTT. It specifies CASSLIPNTDTQYF.